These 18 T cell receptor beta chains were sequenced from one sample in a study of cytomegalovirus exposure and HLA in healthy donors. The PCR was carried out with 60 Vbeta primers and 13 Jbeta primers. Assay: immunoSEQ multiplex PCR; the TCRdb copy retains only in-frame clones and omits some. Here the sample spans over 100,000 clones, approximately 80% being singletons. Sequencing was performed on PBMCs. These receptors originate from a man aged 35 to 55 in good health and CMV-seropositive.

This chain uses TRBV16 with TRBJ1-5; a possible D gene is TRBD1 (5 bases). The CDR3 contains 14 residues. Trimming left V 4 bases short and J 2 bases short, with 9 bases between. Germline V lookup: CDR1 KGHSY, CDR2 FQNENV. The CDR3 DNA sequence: TGTGCCAGCAGCCCAGGAGGGGGCAATCAGCCCCAGCATTTT. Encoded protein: CASSPGGGNQPQHF.

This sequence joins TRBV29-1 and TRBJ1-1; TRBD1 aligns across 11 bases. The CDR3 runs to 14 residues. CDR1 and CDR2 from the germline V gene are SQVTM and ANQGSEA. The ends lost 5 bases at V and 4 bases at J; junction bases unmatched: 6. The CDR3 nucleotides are TGCAGCGTTTGGACAGGGGGCTTTGGCACTGAAGCTTTCTTT. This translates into CSVWTGGFGTEAFF.

In DNA form, the CDR3 reads TGCGCCAGCAGCATGAGACAGGGGGACTACGAGCAGTACTTC. Protein: CASSMRQGDYEQYF. This chain uses TRBV5-1 with TRBJ2-7; 9 bases line up with TRBD1. Germline CDR1 reads SGHRS; CDR2 reads YFSETQ. The CDR3 spans 14 residues. The trim removed 4 bases at V and 3 bases at J, leaving 5 bases unmatched.

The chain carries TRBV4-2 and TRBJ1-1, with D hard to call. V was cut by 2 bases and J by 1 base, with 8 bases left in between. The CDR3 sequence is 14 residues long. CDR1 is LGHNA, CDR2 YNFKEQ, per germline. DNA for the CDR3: TGTGCCAGCAGCCAAAGGAGCCCGAACACTGAAGCTTTCTTT. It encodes CASSQRSPNTEAFF.

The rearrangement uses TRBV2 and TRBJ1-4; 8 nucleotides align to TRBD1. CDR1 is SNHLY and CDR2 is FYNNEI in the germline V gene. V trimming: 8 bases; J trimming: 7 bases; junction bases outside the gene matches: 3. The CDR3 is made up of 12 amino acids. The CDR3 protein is CASSDRVEKLFF. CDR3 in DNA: TGTGCCAGCTCGGACAGGGTTGAAAAACTGTTTTTT.

The CDR3 DNA is TGTGCCAGCAGGTCTGGGGGGAACGAGCAGTACTTC. Amino acids: CASRSGGNEQYF. The gene calls are TRBV6-6 and TRBJ2-7; possible D gene TRBD2, 6 bases. Germline assignment: CDR1 MNHNY and CDR2 SVGAGI (reference sequence). V was trimmed by 6 bases and J by 5 bases, leaving 11 bases between them. This CDR3 comprises 12 residues.

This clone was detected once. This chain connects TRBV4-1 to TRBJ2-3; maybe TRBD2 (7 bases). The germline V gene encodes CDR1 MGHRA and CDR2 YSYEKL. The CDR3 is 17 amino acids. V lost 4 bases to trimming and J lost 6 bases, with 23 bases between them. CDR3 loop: CASSPTGAMREGDTQYF. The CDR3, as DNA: TGCGCCAGCAGCCCCACGGGGGCTATGAGGGAGGGGGATACGCAGTATTTT.

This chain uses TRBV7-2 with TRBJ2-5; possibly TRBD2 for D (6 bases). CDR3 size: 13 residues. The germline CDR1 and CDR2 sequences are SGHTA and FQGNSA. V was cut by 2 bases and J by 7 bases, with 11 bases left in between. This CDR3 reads CASSLTRLGTQYF. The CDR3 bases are TGTGCCAGCAGCTTAACCAGACTAGGGACCCAGTACTTC.

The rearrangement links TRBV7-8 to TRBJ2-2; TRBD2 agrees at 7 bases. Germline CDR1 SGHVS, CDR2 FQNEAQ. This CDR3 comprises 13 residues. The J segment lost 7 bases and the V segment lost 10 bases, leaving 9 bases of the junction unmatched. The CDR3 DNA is TGTGCCACCAAACAAAGCGGGATCGGGGAGCTGTTTTTT. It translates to CATKQSGIGELFF.

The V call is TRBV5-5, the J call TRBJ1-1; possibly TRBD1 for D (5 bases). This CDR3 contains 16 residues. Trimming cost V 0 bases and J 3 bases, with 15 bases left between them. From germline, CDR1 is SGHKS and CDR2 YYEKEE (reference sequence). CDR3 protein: CASSLVGRGRDTEAFF. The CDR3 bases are TGTGCCAGCAGCTTGGTAGGTAGGGGCAGGGACACTGAAGCTTTCTTT.

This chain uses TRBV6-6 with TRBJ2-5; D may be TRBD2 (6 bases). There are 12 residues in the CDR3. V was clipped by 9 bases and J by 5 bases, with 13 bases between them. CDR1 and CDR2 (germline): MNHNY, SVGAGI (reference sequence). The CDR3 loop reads CASSSRGETQYF. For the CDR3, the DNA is TGTGCCAGTTCGAGTCGGGGGGAGACCCAGTACTTC.

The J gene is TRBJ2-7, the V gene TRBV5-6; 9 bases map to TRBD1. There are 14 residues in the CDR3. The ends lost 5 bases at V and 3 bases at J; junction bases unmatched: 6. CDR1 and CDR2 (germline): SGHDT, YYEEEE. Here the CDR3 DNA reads TGTGCCAGCAGTTGGGGACAGGGTTACTACGAGCAGTACTTC. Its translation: CASSWGQGYYEQYF.

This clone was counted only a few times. The CDR3 is CALGGAASNYGYTF. The CDR3 coding sequence is TGTGCCCTTGGTGGGGCCGCGTCTAACTATGGCTACACCTTC. V is TRBV28 and J is TRBJ1-2; weak D call: TRBD1 (5 bases). The V gene lost 11 bases and the J gene lost 0 bases, with 16 bases spanning the gap. CDR1 is MDHEN, CDR2 SYDVKM, per germline. This CDR3 has 14 residues.

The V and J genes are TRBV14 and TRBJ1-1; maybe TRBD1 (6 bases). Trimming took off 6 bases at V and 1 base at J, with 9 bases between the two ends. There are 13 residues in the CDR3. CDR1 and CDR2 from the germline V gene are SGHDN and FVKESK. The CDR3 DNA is TGTGCCAGCAGTTCACAGGGGAACACTGAAGCTTTCTTT. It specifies CASSSQGNTEAFF.

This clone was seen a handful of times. The CDR3 spells CASSKGRDGAYEQYF. For the CDR3, the DNA is TGTGCCAGCAGCAAGGGGCGGGACGGGGCCTACGAGCAGTACTTC. The chain recombines TRBV9 with TRBJ2-7; D may be TRBD2 (6 bases). The CDR3 totals 15 residues. V lost 4 bases and J 2 bases, leaving 16 bases between the germline ends. Germline lookup yields CDR1 SGDLS and CDR2 YYNGEE. Full variable domain (missing parts from reference TRBV9 and TRBJ2-7): DSGVTQTPKHLITATGQRVTLRCSPRSGDLSVYWYQQSLDQGLQFLIQYYNGEERAKGNILERFSAQQFPDLHSELNLSSLELGDSALYFCASSKGRDGAYEQYFGPGTRLTVT.

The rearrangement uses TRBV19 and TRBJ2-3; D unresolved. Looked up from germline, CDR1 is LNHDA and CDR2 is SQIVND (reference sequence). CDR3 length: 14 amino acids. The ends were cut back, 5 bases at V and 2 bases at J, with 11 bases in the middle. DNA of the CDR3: TGTGCCAGTAGTCCTAACAGCCCCACAGATACGCAGTATTTT. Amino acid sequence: CASSPNSPTDTQYF.

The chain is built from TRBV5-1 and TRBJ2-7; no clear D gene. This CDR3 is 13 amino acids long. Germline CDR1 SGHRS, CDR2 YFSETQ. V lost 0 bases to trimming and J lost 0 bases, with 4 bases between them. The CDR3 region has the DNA TGCGCCAGCAGCTTGGTCAGCTCCTACGAGCAGTACTTC. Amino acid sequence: CASSLVSSYEQYF.

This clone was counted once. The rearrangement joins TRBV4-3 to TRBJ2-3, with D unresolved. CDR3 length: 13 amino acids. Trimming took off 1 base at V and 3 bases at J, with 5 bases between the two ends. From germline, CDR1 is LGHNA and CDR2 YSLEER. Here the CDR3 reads CASSQGATDTQYF. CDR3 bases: TGCGCCAGCAGCCAAGGGGCGACAGATACGCAGTATTTT.